This T cell receptor (beta chain) was obtained from a study of Graves' ophthalmopathy and Graves' hyperthyroidism. Study in general: Stable hyperthyroidism meant no progression to ophthalmopathy within 18 months of follow-up.

Trimming cost V 4 bases and J 2 bases, with 13 bases left between them. The length of the CDR3 is 14 residues. Germline V gene lookup returns CDR1 SGDLS and CDR2 YYNGEE. The sample holds a few counts of this clonotype. RNA transcripts were the source from which TCR beta CDR3 regions were amplified. Second-round multiplex PCR came after first-round RT-PCR with HTBI primers. Using its own MiXCR run on the multiplex PCR reads, TCRdb lists one record per CDR3 protein. The table shows over a million distinct CDR3 sequences, with approximately 35% occurring only once. This sequence originates from an adult man with Graves' hyperthyroidism. V is TRBV9 and J is TRBJ2-7; TRBD2 might be the D (5 bases). The specimen was peripheral blood or thyroid tissue (not recorded which). CDR3 in DNA: TGTGCCAGCAGCCCAGGCGGGCTCCCCTACGAGCAGTACTTC. Encoded protein: CASSPGGLPYEQYF.